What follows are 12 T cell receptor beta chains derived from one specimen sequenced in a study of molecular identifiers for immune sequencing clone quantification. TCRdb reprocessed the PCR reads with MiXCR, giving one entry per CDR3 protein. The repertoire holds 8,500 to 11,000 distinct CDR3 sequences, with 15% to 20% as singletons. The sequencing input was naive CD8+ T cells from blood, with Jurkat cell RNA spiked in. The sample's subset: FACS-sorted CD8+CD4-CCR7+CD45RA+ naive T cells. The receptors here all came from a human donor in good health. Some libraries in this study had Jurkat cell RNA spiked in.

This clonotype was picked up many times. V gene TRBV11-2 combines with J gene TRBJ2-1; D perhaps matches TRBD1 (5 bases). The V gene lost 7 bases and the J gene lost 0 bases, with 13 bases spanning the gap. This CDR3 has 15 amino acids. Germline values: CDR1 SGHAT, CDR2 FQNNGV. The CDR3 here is CASMGRQSSYNEQFF. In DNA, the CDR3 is TGTGCCAGCATGGGCAGACAGAGCTCCTACAATGAGCAGTTCTTC.

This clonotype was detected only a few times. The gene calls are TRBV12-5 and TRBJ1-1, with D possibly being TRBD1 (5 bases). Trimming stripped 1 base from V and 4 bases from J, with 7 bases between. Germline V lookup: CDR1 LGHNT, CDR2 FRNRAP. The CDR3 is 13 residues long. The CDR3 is CASGLAGLTEAFF. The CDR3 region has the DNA TGTGCTAGTGGTTTGGCGGGGCTCACTGAAGCTTTCTTT.

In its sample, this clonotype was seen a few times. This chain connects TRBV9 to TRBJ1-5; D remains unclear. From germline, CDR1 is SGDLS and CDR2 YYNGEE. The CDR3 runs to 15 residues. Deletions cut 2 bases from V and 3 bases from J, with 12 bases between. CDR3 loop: CASSVGVNLNQPQHF. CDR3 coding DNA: TGTGCCAGCAGCGTCGGGGTTAACCTCAATCAGCCCCAGCATTTT.

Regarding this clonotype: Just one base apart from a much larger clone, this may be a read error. The CDR3 DNA is TGTGCCGGCAGCTTAGATTTCCAGGGGGCGACTGGATACGAGCAGTACTTC. Protein product: CAGSLDFQGATGYEQYF. The chain couples TRBV7-9 to TRBJ2-7; 8 bases are shared with TRBD1. The CDR3 has 17 amino acids. Germline V gives CDR1 SEHNR, CDR2 FQNEAQ (reference sequence).

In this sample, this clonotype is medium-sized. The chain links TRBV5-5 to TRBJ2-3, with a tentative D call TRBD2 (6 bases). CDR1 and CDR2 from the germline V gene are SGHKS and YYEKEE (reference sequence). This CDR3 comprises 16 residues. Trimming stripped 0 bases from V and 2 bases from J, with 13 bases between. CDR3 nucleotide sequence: TGTGCCAGCAGCTTGGTGGCGGGACCATCCACAGATACGCAGTATTTT. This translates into CASSLVAGPSTDTQYF.

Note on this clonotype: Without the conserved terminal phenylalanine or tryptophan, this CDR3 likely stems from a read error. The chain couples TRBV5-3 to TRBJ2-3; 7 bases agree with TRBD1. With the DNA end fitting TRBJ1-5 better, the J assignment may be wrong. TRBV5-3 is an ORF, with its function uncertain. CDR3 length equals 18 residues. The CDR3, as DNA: TGTGCCAGCAGCTTGTTCCCGAGGCGTCAGGGGGACACAGATACGCAGCATTCT. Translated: CASSLFPRRQGDTDTQHS.

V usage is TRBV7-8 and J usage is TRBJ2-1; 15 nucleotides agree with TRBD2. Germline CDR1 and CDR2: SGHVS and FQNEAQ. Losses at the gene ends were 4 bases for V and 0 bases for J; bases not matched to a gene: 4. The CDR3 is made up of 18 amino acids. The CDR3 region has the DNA TGTGCCAGCAGCTCTGGACTAGCGGGAGGGCACTCCTACAATGAGCAGTTCTTC. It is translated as CASSSGLAGGHSYNEQFF. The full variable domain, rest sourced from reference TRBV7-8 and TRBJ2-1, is GAGVSQSPRYKVAKRGQDVALRCDPISGHVSLFWYQQALGQGPEFLTYFQNEAQLDKSGLPSDRFFAERPEGSVSTLKIQRTQQEDSAVYLCASSSGLAGGHSYNEQFFGPGTRLTVL.

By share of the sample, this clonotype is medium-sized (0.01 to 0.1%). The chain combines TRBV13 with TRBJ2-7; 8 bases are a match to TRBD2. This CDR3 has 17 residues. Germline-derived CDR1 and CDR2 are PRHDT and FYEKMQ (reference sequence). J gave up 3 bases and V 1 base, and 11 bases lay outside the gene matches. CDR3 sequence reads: CASSLVPGGLASYEQYF. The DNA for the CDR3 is TGTGCCAGCAGCTTAGTTCCCGGAGGACTAGCAAGCTACGAGCAGTACTTC.

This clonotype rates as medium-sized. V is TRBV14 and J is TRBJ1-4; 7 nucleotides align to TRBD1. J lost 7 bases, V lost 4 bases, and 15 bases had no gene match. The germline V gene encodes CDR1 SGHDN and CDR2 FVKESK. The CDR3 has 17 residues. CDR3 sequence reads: CASSRTTGFLAREKLFF. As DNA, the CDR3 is TGTGCCAGCAGCCGGACGACAGGGTTTCTGGCCCGTGAAAAACTGTTTTTT. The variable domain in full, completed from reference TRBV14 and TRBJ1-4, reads EAGVTQFPSHSVIEKGQTVTLRCDPISGHDNLYWYRRVMGKEIKFLLHFVKESKQDESGMPNNRFLAERTGGTYSTLKVQPAELEDSGVYFCASSRTTGFLAREKLFFGSGTQLSVL.

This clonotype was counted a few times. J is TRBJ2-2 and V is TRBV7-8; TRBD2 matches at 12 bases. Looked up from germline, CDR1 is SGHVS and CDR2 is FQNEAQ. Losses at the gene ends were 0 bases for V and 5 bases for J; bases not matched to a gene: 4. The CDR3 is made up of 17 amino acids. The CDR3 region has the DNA TGTGCCAGCAGCTTAGCGCGGCTAGCGGGGGGGACCGGGGAGCTGTTTTTT. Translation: CASSLARLAGGTGELFF.

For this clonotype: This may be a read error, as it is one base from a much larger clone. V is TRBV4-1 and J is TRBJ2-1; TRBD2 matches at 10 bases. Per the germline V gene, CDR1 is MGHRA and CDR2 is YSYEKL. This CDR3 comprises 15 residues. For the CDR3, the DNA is TGCGCCAGCAGCCGACCAGCTAGCGGGGGCAATGAGCAGCTCTTC. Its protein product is CASSRPASGGNEQLF.

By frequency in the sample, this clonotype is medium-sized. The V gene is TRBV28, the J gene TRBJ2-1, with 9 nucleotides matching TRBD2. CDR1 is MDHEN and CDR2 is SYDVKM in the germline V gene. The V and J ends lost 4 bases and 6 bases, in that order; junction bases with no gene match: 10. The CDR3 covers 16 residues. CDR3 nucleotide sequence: TGTGCCAGCAGTTCCATTAGCGGGAGCCCATCCAATGAGCAGTTCTTC. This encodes CASSSISGSPSNEQFF.